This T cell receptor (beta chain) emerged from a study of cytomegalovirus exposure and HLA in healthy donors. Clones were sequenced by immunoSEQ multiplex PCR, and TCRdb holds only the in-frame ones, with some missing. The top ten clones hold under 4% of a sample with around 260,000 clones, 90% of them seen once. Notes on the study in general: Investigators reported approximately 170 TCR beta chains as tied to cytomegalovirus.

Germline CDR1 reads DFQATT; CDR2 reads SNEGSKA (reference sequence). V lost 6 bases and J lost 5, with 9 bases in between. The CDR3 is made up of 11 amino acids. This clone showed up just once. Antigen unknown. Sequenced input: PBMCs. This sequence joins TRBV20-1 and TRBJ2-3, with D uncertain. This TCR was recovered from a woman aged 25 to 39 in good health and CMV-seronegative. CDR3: CSARIGDTQYF. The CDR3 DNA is TGCAGTGCAAGAATAGGAGATACGCAGTATTTT.